The clone carrying this T cell receptor (beta chain) was observed at least ten times. Trimming removed 1 base at V and 6 bases at J, with 4 bases between. This CDR3 contains 12 residues. The germline V gene has CDR1 KGHDR and CDR2 SFDVKD. The source of the sample is a study of T cells in Graves' hyperthyroidism and ophthalmopathy. Lactation, pregnancy, other autoimmune disease or uncontrolled infection excluded patients. PBMCs were collected from a roughly 10 ml volume of fresh peripheral blood. Researchers amplified the TCR beta CDR3 regions from RNA transcripts. Researchers ran a first-round RT-PCR on the TCR CDR3 using the HTBI primer set. TCRdb reanalysed the multiplex PCR reads using MiXCR and keeps one entry per CDR3 protein. The sample holds hundreds of thousands of distinct CDR3 sequences, about 14% seen once.

The chain uses TRBV24-1 and TRBJ2-3; D is undetermined. Sequenced material: blood. The clonotype comes from a woman aged 50 to 60 with Graves' ophthalmopathy. CDR3 sequence (DNA): TGTGCCACCAGTGATTTTTCGGATACGCAGTATTTT. Translated, it gives CATSDFSDTQYF.